This T cell receptor beta chain is from a study of glioma-infiltrating T cells after dendritic cell vaccination. The study, taken as a whole, reports: Patients with more pretreatment TILs had longer time to progression and survival.

The germline gives CDR1 SGHDT, CDR2 YYEEEE. This CDR3 contains 15 residues. Trimming removed 0 bases at V and 2 bases at J, with 9 bases between. Amplification used 60 V beta primers and 13 J beta primers. Repertoires were generated with immunoSEQ multiplex PCR, while TCRdb's copy carries only in-frame clones and drops some. The table includes roughly 80,000 clones, 80% to 90% detected once. Isocitrate dehydrogenase mutation was absent in all glioblastoma patients. Before vaccination, two weeks after the third vaccination, and at progression, PBMC were collected. As concerns this clone: Its antigen is currently unknown.

The source material was blood, sampled before dendritic cell vaccination. This chain connects TRBV5-6 to TRBJ2-1; a possible D gene is TRBD1 (6 bases). This clonotype was obtained from a human donor with glioblastoma. The CDR3 here is CASSLAGAPYNEQFF. Here the CDR3 DNA reads TGTGCCAGCAGCTTGGCAGGGGCCCCCTACAATGAGCAGTTCTTC.